These 6 T cell receptor beta chains were sequenced from one sample in a study of blood T cell repertoires in COVID-19. The repertoire was sequenced with immunoSEQ multiplex PCR; TCRdb's copy has only in-frame clones and lacks some. The sample yields 180,000 or so clones, more than 80% seen once. The sample taken for sequencing was peripheral blood. The receptors originated from an older woman with acute or convalescent COVID-19.

This chain connects TRBV30 to TRBJ1-6; D is perhaps TRBD1 (6 bases). The CDR3 is 15 residues long. V gave up 2 bases and J gave up 5 bases, with 13 bases separating them. Germline V gene lookup returns CDR1 GTSNPN and CDR2 SVGIG (reference sequence). CDR3: CAWSNKRTDNSPLHF. The CDR3 DNA sequence: TGTGCCTGGAGTAATAAAAGGACAGATAATTCACCCCTCCACTTT.

The V and J genes are TRBV6-6 and TRBJ1-1, with D possibly matching TRBD1 (6 bases). Trimming stripped 5 bases from V and 0 bases from J, with 7 bases between. The CDR3 is 13 residues long. Per germline, CDR1 MNHNY and CDR2 SVGAGI (reference sequence). CDR3 nucleotides: TGTGCCAGCAGTCAGGGGTTGAACACTGAAGCTTTCTTT. Amino acid sequence: CASSQGLNTEAFF.

The rearrangement links TRBV3-1 (or the pseudogene TRBV3-2) to TRBJ2-1; the D gene is possibly TRBD1 (5 bases). Germline values: CDR1 LGHDT, CDR2 YNNKEL (reference sequence). CDR3 size: 17 residues. V was clipped by 0 bases and J by 5 bases, with 17 bases between them. The CDR3 spells CASSQDRVRVKDNEQFF. The DNA for the CDR3 is TGTGCCAGCAGCCAAGATCGAGTCAGGGTAAAGGACAATGAGCAGTTCTTC.

The chain recombines TRBV30 with TRBJ1-5; 7 bases are shared with TRBD1. Germline lookup yields CDR1 GTSNPN and CDR2 SVGIG (reference sequence). Trimming removed 2 bases from V and 5 bases from J; junction bases left unmatched: 12. CDR3 size: 16 residues. The CDR3 reads CAWSTPVAGGYQPQHF. In DNA form, the CDR3 reads TGTGCCTGGAGTACCCCGGTGGCAGGGGGGTATCAGCCCCAGCATTTT.

The chain carries TRBV6-1 and TRBJ1-5; D gene ambiguous. CDR3 length equals 17 residues. The V end was cut by 0 bases, the J end by 0 bases, with 12 bases between. Looked up from germline, CDR1 is MNHNS and CDR2 is SASEGT. The CDR3 loop reads CASSEAGSGISNQPQHF. For the CDR3, the DNA is TGTGCCAGCAGTGAAGCGGGCAGCGGGATTAGCAATCAGCCCCAGCATTTT.

Details on this clone: A far larger clone is a single base away, which makes a read error likely. Other nucleotide sequences from this sample produce the same CDR3. The V gene is TRBV7-9, the J gene TRBJ1-1; possibly TRBD1 for D (6 bases). Germline V lookup: CDR1 SEHNR, CDR2 FQNEAQ (reference sequence). This CDR3 spans 13 amino acids. With 3 bases removed from V and 1 base from J, the gap between germline ends came to 6 bases. The CDR3: CASSLGQNTEAFF. The CDR3 coding sequence is TGTGCCAGCAGCTTGGGACAGAACACTGAAGCTTTCTTT. Full variable domain (missing parts from reference TRBV7-9 and TRBJ1-1): DTGVSQNPRHKITKRGQNVTFRCDPISEHNRLYWYRQTLGQGPEFLTYFQNEAQLEKSRLLSDRFSAERPKGSFSTLEIQRTEQGDSAMYLCASSLGQNTEAFFGQGTRLTVV.